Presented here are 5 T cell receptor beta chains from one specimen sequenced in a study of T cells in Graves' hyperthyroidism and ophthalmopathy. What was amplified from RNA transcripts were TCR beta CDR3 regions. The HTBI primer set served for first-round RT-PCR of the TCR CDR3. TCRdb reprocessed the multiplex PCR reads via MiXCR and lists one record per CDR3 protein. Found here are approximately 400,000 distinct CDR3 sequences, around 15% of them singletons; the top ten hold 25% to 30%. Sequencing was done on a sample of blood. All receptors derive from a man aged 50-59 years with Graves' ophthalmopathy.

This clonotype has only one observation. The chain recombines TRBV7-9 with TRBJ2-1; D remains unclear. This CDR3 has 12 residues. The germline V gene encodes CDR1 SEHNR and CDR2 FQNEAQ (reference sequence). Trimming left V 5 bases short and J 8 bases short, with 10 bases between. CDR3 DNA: TGTGCCAGCAGCCCACGGTGGGATGAGCAGTTCTTC. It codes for CASSPRWDEQFF.

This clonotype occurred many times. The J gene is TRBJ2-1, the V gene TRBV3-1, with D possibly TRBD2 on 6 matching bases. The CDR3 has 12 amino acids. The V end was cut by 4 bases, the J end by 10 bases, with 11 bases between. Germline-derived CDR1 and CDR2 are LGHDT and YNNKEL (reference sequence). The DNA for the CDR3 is TGTGCCAGCAGCCGAGCGGGTACCGAGCAGTTCTTC. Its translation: CASSRAGTEQFF.

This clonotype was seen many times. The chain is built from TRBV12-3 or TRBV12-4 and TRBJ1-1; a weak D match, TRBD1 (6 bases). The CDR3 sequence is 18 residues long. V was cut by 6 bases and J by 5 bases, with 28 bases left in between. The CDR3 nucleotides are TGTGCCAGCAGCCTGGGGATCCCGGGGGCCCACCCTAGTACTGAAGCTTTCTTT. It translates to CASSLGIPGAHPSTEAFF.

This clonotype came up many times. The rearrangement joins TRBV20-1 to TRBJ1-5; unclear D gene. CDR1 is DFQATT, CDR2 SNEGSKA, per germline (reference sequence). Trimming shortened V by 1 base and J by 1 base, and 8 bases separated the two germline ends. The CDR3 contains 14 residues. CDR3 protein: CSARVGSSNQPQHF. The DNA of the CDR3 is TGCAGTGCTAGAGTCGGATCAAGCAATCAGCCCCAGCATTTT.

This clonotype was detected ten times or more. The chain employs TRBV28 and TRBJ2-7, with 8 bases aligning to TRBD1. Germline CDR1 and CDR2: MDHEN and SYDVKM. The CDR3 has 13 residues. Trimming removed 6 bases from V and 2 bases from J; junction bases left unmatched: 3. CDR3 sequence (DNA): TGTGCCAGCAGCGGGACAGGTGCCTACGAGCAGTACTTC. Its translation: CASSGTGAYEQYF.